This TCR beta chain was identified during a study of blood T cells in healthy people across ages. The use of a sample-barcoded 5' primer and a J-beta primer mix characterized a second PCR of 7 to 11 cycles. TCRdb used MiXCR to reprocess the 5' RACE reads, holding one entry per CDR3 protein. The table includes about 720,000 distinct CDR3 sequences, over 20% detected once. The V segment lost 3 bases and the J segment 5 bases; nucleotides outside the gene matches: 1. This CDR3 has 13 residues. The V gene's germline CDR1 is SGHDT and CDR2 YYEEEE. Sequencing input: blood. The chain links TRBV5-6 to TRBJ1-5; 8 bases line up with TRBD1. The origin of this receptor is a man between 70 and 80 years old in good health. The CDR3 DNA follows: TGTGCCAGCAGCTGGGGACAGGATCAGCCCCAGCATTTT. It translates to CASSWGQDQPQHF.